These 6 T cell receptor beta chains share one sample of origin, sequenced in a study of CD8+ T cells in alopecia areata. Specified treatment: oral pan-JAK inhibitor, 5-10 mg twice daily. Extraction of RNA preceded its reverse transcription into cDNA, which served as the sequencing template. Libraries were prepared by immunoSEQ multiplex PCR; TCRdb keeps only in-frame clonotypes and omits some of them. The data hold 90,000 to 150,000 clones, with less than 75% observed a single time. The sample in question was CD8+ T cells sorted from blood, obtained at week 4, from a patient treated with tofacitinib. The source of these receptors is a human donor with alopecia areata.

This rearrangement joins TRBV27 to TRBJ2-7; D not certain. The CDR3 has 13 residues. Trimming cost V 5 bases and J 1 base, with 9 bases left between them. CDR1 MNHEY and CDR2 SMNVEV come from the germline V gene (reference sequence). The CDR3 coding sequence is TGTGCCAGCAGTCCCACTCTTTCCTACGAGCAGTACTTC. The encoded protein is CASSPTLSYEQYF.

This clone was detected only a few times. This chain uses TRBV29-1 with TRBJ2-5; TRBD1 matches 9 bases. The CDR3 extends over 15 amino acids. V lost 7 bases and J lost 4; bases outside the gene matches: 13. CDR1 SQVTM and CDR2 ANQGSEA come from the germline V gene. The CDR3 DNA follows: TGCAGCGGTAGACCCATACAGGGGGCCGGAGAGACCCAGTACTTC. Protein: CSGRPIQGAGETQYF.

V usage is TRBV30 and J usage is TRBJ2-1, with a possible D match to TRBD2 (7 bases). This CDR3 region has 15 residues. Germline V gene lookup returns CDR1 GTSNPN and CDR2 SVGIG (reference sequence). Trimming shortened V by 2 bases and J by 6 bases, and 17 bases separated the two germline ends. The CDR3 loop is CAWSPGVGGLNEQFF. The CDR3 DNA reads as TGTGCCTGGAGTCCCGGGGTCGGGGGGCTCAATGAGCAGTTCTTC.

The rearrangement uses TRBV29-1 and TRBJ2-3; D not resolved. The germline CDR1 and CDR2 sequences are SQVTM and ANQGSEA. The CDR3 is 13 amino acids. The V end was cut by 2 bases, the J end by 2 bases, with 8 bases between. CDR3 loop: CSVETRYTDTQYF. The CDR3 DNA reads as TGCAGCGTTGAAACCAGGTACACAGATACGCAGTATTTT.

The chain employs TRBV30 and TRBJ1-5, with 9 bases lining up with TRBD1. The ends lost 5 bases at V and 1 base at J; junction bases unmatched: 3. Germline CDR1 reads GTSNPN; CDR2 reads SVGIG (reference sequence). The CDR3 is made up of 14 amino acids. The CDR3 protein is CAWGTGTSNQPQHF. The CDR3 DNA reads TGTGCCTGGGGGACAGGGACGAGCAATCAGCCCCAGCATTTT. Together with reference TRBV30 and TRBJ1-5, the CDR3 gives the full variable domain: SQTIHQWPATLVQPVGSPLSLECTVEGTSNPNLYWYRQAAGRGLQLLFYSVGIGQISSEVPQNLSASRPQDRQFILSSKKLLLSDSGFYLCAWGTGTSNQPQHFGDGTRLSIL.

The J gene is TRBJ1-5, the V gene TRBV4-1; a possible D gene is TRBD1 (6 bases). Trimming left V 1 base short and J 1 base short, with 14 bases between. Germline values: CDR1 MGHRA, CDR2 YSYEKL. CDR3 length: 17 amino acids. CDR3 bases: TGCGCCAGCAGCCAAGGGGTGCAGGGGTCAAGCAATCAGCCCCAGCATTTT. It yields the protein CASSQGVQGSSNQPQHF.